This T cell receptor beta chain was found in a study of beta chain features in type 1 diabetes. Expressed TCRB transcripts were sequenced, since all the RNA that had been isolated was reverse transcribed. Here immunoSEQ multiplex PCR was the method, and the copy in TCRdb shows in-frame clones only, minus some. The sample carries approximately 100,000 clones, approximately 39% recorded once. Study-wide points: PCR might favor shorter templates, equally in patients and controls. In comparison with healthy donors, patients had naive, central memory and Treg TCRB repertoires that appeared more similar.

The CDR3 loop spans 13 amino acids. V shed 7 bases and J 5 bases; nucleotides not matched to a gene: 9. CDR1 is GTSNPN and CDR2 is SVGIG in the germline V gene (reference sequence). About this clone: Its matching antigen is unknown.

This chain uses TRBV30 with TRBJ2-3, with TRBD1 matching over 7 bases. The sequencing input was stem cell memory CD4+ T cells from blood. The clonotype comes from a woman younger than 35 in good health. In DNA, the CDR3 is TGTGCCTATGTGGGCAGGGGGAAAGATACGCAGTATTTT. The encoded protein is CAYVGRGKDTQYF.